The clone carrying this T cell receptor (beta chain) was recorded only once. At one end the junction does not follow the germline gene, possibly because of a read error. The data were taken from a study of blood T cells in healthy people across ages. The second PCR ran about 6 to 12 cycles with a sample-barcoded 5' primer and J-beta primers. Each CDR3 protein is one row after TCRdb ran MiXCR on the 5' RACE reads. Of 1.5 million to 2 million distinct CDR3 sequences listed, 28% were seen once; the top ten hold 7.7%. The material sequenced was blood. The clonotype was recovered from a woman in her 30s in good health.

CDR3 region: CSARVTGWNQPRHF. Written as DNA, the CDR3 is TGCAGTGCTAGAGTAACAGGGTGGAATCAGCCCCGGCATTTT. The V gene is TRBV20-1, the J gene TRBJ1-5, with a weak D call TRBD1 (6 bases). The CDR3 consists of 14 residues. Germline V gene lookup returns CDR1 DFQATT and CDR2 SNEGSKA (reference sequence).